Given below is one TCR beta chain in context. The study separated CD4+ cells into CD45RA+ naive and CD45RA-negative memory subsets. The method was immunoSEQ multiplex PCR; TCRdb's version includes in-frame clones alone and lacks a portion of them. Of more than 2,000,000 clones listed, approximately 90% are singletons. These data are taken from a study of shared clonotypes between healthy human individuals. The germline CDR1 and CDR2 sequences are KGHSH and LQKENI. The ends were cut back, 0 bases at V and 3 bases at J, with 12 bases in the middle. CDR3 length equals 16 residues. The chain uses TRBV18 and TRBJ2-1; possibly TRBD2 for D (6 bases). The sample consisted of naive CD4+ T cells sorted from blood. Subset reported: CD45RA+ positively selected. This TCR was sampled from a man in his late teens or twenties in good health. The CDR3 DNA sequence: TGTGCCAGCTCACCACCTTCACTAGCACACTACAATGAGCAGTTCTTC. Translation gives CASSPPSLAHYNEQFF.